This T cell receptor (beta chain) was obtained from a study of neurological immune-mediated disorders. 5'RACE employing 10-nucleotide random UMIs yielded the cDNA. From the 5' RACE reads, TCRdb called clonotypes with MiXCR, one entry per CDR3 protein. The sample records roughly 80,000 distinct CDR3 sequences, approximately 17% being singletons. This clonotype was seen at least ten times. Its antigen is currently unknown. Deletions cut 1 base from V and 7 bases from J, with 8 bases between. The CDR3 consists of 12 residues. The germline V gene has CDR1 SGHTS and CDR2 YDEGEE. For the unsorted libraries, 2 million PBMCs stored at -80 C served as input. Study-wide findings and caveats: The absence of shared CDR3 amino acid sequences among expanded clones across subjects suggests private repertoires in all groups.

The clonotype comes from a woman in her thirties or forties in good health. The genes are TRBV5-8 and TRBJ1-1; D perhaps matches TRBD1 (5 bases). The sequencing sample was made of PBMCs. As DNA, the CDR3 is TGTGCCAGCAGCTTGATGGGGGGTGAAGCTTTCTTT. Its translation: CASSLMGGEAFF.